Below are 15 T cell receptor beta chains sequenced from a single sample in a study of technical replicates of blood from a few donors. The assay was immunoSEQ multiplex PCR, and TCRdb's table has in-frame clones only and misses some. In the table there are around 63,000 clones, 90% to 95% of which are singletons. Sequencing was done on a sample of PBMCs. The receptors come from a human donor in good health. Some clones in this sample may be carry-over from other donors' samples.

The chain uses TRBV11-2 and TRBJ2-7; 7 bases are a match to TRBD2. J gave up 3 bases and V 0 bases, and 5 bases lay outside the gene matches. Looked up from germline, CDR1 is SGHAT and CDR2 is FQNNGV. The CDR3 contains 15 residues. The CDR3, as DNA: TGTGCCAGCAGCTTAGAATCTGCGGGGGTCTACGAGCAGTACTTC. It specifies CASSLESAGVYEQYF.

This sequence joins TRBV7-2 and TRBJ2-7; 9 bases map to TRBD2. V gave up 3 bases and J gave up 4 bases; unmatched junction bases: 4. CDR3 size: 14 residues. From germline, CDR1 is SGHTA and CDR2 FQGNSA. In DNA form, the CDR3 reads TGTGCCAGCAGCTTTAGCGGGAGTACATACGAGCAGTACTTC. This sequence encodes CASSFSGSTYEQYF. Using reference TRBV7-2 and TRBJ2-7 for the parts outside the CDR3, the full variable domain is GAGVSQSPSNKVTEKGKDVELRCDPISGHTALYWYRQSLGQGLEFLIYFQGNSAPDKSGLPSDRFSAERTGGSVSTLTIQRTQQEDSAVYLCASSFSGSTYEQYFGPGTRLTVT.

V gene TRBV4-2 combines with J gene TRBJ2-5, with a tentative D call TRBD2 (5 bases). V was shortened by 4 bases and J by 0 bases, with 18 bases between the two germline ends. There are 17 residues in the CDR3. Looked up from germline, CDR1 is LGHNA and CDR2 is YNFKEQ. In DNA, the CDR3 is TGTGCCAGCAGCCTTGCGCCCCTAGCAGAAAACCAAGAGACCCAGTACTTC. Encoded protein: CASSLAPLAENQETQYF.

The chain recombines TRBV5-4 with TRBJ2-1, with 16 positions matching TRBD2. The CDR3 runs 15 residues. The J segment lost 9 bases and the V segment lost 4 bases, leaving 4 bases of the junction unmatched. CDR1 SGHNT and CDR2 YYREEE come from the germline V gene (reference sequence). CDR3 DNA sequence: TGTGCCAGCAGCGGGACTAGCGGGAGGGCAGGTGAGCAGTTCTTC. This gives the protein CASSGTSGRAGEQFF.

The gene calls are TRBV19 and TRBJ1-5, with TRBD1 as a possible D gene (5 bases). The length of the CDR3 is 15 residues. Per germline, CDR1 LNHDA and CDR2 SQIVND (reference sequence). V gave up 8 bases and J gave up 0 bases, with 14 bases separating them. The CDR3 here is CASSWTSYSNQPQHF. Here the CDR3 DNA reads TGTGCCAGTTCATGGACATCTTATAGCAATCAGCCCCAGCATTTT.

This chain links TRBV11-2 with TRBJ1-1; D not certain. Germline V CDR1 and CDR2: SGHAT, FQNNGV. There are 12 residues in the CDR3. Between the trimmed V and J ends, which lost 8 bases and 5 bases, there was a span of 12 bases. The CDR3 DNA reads TGTGCCAGCGAGACCGGAGGTACTGAAGCTTTCTTT. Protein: CASETGGTEAFF.

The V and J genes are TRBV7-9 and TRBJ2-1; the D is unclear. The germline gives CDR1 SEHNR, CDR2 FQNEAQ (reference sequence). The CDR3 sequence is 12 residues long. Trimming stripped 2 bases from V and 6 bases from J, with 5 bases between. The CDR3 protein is CASSLNSNEQFF. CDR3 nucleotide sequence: TGTGCCAGCAGCTTAAACAGCAATGAGCAGTTCTTC.

The CDR3 DNA sequence: TGTGCCAGCAGCTTGGGTGCGGGGCGCTCTGGAAACACCATATATTTT. Protein: CASSLGAGRSGNTIYF. The V gene is TRBV5-4, the J gene TRBJ1-3; TRBD1 might be the D (5 bases). V shed 0 bases and J shed 0 bases, with 10 bases lying between them. Germline V CDR1 and CDR2: SGHNT, YYREEE (reference sequence). The CDR3 extends over 16 amino acids.

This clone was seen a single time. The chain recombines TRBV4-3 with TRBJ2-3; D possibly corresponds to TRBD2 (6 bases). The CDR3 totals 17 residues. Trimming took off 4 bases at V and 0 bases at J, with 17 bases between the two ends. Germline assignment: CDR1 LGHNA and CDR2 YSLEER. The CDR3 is CASSRTGTRTSTDTQYF. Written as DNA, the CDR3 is TGCGCCAGCAGCCGAACCGGGACTCGAACTAGCACAGATACGCAGTATTTT.

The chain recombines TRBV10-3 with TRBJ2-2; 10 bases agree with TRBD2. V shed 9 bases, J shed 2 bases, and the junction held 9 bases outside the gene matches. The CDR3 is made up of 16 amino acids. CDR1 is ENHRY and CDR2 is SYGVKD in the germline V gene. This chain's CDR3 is CAIESGRAFNTGELFF. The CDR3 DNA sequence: TGTGCCATAGAAAGCGGGAGGGCCTTCAACACCGGGGAGCTGTTTTTT.

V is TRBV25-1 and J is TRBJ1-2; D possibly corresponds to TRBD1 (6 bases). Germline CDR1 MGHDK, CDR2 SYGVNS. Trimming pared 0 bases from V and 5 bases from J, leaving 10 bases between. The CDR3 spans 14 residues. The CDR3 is CASSEYGQRYGYTF. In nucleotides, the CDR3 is TGTGCCAGCAGTGAATATGGACAGCGATATGGCTACACCTTC.

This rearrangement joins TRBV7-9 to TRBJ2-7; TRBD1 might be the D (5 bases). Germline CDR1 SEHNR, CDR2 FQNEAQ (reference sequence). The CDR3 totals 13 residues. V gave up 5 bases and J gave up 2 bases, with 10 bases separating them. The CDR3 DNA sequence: TGTGCCAGCAGCGTCAAGGGGACCTACGAGCAGTACTTC. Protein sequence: CASSVKGTYEQYF.

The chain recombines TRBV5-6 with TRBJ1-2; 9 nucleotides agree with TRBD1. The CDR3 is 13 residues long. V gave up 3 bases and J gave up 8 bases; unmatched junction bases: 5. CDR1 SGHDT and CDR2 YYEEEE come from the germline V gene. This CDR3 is CASSSQGAQGYTF. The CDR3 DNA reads TGTGCCAGCAGCTCACAGGGGGCTCAGGGCTACACCTTC.

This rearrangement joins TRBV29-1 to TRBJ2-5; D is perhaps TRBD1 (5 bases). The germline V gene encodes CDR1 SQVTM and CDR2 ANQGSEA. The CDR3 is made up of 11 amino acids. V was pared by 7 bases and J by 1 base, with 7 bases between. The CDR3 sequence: CSGGGQETQYF. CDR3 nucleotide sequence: TGCAGCGGGGGCGGCCAAGAGACCCAGTACTTC.

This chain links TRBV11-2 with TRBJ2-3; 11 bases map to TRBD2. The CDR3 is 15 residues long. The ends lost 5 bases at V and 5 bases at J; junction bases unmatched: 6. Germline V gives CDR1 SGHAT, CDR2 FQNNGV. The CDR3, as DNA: TGTGCCAGCAGCCCCAATAGCGGGAGGGGAGATACGCAGTATTTT. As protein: CASSPNSGRGDTQYF.